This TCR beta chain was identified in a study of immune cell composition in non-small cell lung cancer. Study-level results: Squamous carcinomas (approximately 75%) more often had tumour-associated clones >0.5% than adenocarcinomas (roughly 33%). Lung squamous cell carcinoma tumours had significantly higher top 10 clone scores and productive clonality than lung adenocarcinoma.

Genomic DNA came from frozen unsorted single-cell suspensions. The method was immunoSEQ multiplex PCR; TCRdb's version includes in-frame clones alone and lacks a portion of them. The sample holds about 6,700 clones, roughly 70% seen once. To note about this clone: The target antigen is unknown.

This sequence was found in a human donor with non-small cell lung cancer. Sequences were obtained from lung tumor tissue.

The CDR3 spells CASSQLSGANVLTF. The CDR3 DNA is TGTGCCAGTAGTCAACTCTCTGGGGCCAACGTCCTGACTTTC. The chain couples TRBV19 to TRBJ2-6, with D unresolved. Trimming removed 5 bases from V and 0 bases from J, with 5 bases in between. Germline CDR1 reads LNHDA; CDR2 reads SQIVND (reference sequence). This CDR3 contains 14 residues.